The T cell receptor (beta chain) under discussion was sequenced for a study of T-cell memory formation after mild COVID-19. MiXCR, run by TCRdb on the 5' RACE reads, gives a single entry per CDR3 protein. This table holds approximately 500,000 distinct CDR3 sequences, roughly 23% found once. Trimming removed 3 bases from V and 0 bases from J, with 8 bases in between. Germline assignment: CDR1 MNHEY and CDR2 SMNVEV (reference sequence). The CDR3 has 14 amino acids. This receptor was identified in an adult woman who had mild COVID-19 (a few samples of this study predate the infection). Cell type and time point are not known. Material: PBMCs or a T cell subset sorted from them (not recorded which). The rearrangement joins TRBV27 to TRBJ1-1; D is possibly TRBD1 (5 bases). DNA of the CDR3: TGTGCCAGCAGTTTCTCAGGGATGAACACTGAAGCTTTCTTT. Translating it yields CASSFSGMNTEAFF.